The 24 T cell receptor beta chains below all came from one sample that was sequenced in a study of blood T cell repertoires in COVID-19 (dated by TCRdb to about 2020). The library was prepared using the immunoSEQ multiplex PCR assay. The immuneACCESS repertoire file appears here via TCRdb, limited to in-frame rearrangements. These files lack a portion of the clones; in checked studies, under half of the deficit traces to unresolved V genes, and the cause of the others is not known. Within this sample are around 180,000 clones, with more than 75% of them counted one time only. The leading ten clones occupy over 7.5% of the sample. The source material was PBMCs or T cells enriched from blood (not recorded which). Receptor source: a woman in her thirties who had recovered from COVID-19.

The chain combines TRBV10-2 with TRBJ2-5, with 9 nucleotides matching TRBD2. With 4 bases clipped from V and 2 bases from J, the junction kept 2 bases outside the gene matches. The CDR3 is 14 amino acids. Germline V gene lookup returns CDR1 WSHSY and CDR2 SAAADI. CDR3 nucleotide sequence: TGCGCCAGCAGTGCTACTAGCGGGCAAGAGACCCAGTACTTC. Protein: CASSATSGQETQYF.

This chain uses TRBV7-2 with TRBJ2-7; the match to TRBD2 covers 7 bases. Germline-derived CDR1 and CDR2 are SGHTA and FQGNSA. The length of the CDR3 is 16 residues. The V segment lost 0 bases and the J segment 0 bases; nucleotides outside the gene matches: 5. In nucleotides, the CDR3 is TGTGCCAGCAGCTTAGCTTCTAGCGGTAGCTCCTACGAGCAGTACTTC. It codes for CASSLASSGSSYEQYF.

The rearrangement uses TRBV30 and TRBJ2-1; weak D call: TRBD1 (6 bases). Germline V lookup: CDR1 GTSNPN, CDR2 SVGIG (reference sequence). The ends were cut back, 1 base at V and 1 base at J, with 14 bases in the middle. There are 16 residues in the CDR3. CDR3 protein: CAWSGYRATSYNEQFF. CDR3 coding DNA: TGTGCCTGGAGTGGATACAGGGCGACTTCCTACAATGAGCAGTTCTTC.

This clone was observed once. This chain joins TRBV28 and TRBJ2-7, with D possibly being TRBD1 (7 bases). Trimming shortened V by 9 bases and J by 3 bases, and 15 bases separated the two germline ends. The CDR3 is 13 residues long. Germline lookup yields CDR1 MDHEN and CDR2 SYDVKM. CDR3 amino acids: CASGGQDYYEQYF. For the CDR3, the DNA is TGTGCCAGTGGAGGACAGGACTACTACGAGCAGTACTTC.

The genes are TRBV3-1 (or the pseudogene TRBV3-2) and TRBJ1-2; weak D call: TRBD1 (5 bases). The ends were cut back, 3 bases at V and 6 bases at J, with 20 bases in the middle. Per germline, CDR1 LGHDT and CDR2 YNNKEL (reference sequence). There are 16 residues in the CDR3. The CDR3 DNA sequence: TGTGCCAGCAGCCACGGGGGATGGATTTCGCCAAATGGCTACACCTTC. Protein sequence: CASSHGGWISPNGYTF.

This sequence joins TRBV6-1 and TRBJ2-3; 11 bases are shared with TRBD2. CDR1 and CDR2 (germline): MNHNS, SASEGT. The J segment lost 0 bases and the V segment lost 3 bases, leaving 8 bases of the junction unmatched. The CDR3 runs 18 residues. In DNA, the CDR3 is TGTGCCAGCAGTGAGACCCGGACTAGCGGGTATAGCACAGATACGCAGTATTTT. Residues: CASSETRTSGYSTDTQYF.

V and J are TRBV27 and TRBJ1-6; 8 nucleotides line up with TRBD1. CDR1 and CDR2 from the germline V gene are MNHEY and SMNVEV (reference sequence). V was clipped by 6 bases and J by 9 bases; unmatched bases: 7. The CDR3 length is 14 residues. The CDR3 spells CASRGQGGFSPLHF. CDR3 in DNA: TGTGCCAGCAGAGGACAGGGAGGTTTTTCACCCCTCCACTTT.

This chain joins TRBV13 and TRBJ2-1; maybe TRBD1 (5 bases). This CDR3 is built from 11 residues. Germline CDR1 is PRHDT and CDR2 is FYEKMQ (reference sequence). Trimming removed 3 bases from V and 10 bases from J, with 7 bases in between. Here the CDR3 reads CASSLAGEQFF. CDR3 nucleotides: TGTGCCAGCAGCTTGGCAGGGGAGCAGTTCTTC.

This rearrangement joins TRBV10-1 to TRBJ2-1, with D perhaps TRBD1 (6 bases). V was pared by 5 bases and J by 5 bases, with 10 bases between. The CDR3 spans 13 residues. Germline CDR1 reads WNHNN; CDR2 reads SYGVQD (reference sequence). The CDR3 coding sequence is TGCGCCAGCAGTAAGCAGGGGCACAATGAGCAGTTCTTC. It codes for CASSKQGHNEQFF.

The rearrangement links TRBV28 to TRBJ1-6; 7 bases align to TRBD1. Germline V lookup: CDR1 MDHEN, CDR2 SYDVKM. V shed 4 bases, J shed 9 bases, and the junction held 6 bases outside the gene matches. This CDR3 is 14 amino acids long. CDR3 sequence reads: CASSSRQGGSPLHF. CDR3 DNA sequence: TGTGCCAGCAGTTCTAGACAGGGAGGTTCACCCCTCCACTTT.

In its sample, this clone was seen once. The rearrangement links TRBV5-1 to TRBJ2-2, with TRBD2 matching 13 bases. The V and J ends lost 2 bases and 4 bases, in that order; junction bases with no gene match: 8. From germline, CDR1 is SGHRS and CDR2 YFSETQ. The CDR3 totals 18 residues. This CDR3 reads CASSFGTSGTSFTGELFF. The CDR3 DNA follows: TGCGCCAGCAGCTTCGGGACTAGCGGGACTTCGTTCACCGGGGAGCTGTTTTTT.

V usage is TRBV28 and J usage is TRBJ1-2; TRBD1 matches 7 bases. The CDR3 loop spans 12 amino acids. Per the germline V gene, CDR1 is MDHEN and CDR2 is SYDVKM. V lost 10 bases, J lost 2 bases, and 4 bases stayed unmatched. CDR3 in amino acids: CAISGQNYGYTF. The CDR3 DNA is TGTGCCATTTCGGGACAGAACTATGGCTACACCTTC.

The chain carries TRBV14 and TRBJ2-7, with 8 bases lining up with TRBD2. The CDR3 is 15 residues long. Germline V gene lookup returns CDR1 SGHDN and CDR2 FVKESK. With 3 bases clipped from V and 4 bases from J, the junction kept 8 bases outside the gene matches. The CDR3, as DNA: TGTGCCAGCAGCCAGGCCGGGACTAGGGTATACGAGCAGTACTTC. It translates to CASSQAGTRVYEQYF.

In DNA, the CDR3 is TGTGCCAGCAGCCAAGTCCCCCCCTGGGCCGGCACAGATACGCAGTATTTT. This codes for CASSQVPPWAGTDTQYF. This rearrangement joins TRBV14 to TRBJ2-3; D gene unclear. The CDR3 covers 17 residues. The V gene's germline CDR1 is SGHDN and CDR2 FVKESK. V gave up 1 base and J gave up 1 base, with 15 bases separating them.

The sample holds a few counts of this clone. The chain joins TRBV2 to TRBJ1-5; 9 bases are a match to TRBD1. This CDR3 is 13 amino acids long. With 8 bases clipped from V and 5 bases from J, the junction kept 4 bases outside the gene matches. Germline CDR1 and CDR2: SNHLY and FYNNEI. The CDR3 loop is CASARDRDQPQHF. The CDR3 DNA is TGTGCCAGCGCGAGGGACAGGGATCAGCCCCAGCATTTT.

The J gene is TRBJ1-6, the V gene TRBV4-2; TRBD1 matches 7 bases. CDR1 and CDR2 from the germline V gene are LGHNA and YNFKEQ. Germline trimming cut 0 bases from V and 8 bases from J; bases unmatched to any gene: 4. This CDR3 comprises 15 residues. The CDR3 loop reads CASSQEQGMDSPLHF. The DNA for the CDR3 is TGTGCCAGCAGCCAAGAACAGGGGATGGATTCACCCCTCCACTTT.

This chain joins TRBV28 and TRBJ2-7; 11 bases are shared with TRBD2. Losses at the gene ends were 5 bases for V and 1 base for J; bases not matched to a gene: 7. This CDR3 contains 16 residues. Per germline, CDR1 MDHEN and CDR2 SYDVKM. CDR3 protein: CASSSSGRAGSYEQYF. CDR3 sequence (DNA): TGTGCCAGCAGTAGTAGCGGGAGGGCCGGGTCCTACGAGCAGTACTTC.

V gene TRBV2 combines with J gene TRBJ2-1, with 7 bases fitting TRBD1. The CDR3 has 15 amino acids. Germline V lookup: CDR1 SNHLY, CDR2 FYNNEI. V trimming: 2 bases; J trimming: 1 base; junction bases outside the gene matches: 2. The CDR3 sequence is CASSERDSSYNEQFF. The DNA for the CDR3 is TGTGCCAGCAGTGAAAGGGACAGTTCCTACAATGAGCAGTTCTTC.

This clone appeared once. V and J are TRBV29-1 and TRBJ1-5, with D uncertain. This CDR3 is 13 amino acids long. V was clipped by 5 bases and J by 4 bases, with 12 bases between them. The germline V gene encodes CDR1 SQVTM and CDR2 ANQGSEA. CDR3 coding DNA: TGCAGCGTTCAAATTGACGGGAATCAGCCCCAGCATTTT. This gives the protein CSVQIDGNQPQHF.

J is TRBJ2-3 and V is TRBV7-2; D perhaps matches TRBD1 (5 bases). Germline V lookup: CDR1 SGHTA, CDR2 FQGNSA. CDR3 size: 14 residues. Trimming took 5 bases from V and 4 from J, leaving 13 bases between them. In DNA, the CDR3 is TGTGCCAGCAGCCCCCGACAGACTTCAGATACGCAGTATTTT. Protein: CASSPRQTSDTQYF. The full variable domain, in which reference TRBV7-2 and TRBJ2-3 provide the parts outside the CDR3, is GAGVSQSPSNKVTEKGKDVELRCDPISGHTALYWYRQSLGQGLEFLIYFQGNSAPDKSGLPSDRFSAERTGGSVSTLTIQRTQQEDSAVYLCASSPRQTSDTQYFGPGTRLTVL.

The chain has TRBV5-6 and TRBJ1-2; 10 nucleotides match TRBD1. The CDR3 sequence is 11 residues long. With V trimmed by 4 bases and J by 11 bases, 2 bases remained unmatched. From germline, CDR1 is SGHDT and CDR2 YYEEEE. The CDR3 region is CASSRDRGYTF. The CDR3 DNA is TGTGCCAGCAGCCGGGACAGGGGATACACCTTC. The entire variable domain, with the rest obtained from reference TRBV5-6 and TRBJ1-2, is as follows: DAGVTQSPTHLIKTRGQQVTLRCSPKSGHDTVSWYQQALGQGPQFIFQYYEEEERQRGNFPDRFSGHQFPNYSSELNVNALLLGDSALYLCASSRDRGYTFGSGTRLTVV.

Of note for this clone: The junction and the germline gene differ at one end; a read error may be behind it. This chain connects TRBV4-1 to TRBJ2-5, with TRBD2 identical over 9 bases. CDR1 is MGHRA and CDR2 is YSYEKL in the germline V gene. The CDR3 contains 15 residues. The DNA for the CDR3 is TGCGCCAGCAGCCAAGATGGGGTAGCGGGAGAGTCCCAGTACTTC. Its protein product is CASSQDGVAGESQYF.

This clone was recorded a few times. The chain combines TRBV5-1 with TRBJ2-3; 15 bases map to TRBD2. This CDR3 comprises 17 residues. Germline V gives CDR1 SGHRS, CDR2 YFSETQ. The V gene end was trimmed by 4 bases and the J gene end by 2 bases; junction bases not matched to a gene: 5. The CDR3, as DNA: TGCGCCAGCAGCACGGGGACTAGCGGGAGGAACACAGATACGCAGTATTTT. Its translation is CASSTGTSGRNTDTQYF. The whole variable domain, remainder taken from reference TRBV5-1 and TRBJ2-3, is KAGVTQTPRYLIKTRGQQVTLSCSPISGHRSVSWYQQTPGQGLQFLFEYFSETQRNKGNFPGRFSGRQFSNSRSEMNVSTLELGDSALYLCASSTGTSGRNTDTQYFGPGTRLTVL.

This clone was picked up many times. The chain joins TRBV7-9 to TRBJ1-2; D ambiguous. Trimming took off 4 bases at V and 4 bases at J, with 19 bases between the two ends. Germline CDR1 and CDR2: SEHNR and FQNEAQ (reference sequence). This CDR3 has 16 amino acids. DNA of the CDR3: TGTGCCAGCAGCTCAACTGAAAATCGCCTAGTCTATGGCTACACCTTC. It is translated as CASSSTENRLVYGYTF. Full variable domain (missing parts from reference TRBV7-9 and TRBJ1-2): DTGVSQNPRHKITKRGQNVTFRCDPISEHNRLYWYRQTLGQGPEFLTYFQNEAQLEKSRLLSDRFSAERPKGSFSTLEIQRTEQGDSAMYLCASSSTENRLVYGYTFGSGTRLTVV.